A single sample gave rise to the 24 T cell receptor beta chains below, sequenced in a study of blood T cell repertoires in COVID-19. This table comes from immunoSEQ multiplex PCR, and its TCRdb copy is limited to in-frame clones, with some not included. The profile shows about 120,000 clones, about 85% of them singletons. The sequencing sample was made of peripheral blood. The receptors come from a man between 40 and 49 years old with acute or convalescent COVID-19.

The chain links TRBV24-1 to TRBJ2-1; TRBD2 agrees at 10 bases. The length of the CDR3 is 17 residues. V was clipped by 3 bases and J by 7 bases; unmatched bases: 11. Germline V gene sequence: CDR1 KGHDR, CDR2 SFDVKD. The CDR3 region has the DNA TGTGCCACCAGTGATACTAGCGGGACATTACATAGGAATGAGCAGTTCTTC. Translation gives CATSDTSGTLHRNEQFF.

CDR3 nucleotides: TGTGCCAGCAGCCAAGGATCGGGACTAGCGGGGAAAGAGACCCAGTACTTC. This sequence encodes CASSQGSGLAGKETQYF. The gene calls are TRBV4-2 and TRBJ2-5; 13 positions match TRBD2. This CDR3 spans 17 amino acids. Germline trimming cut 1 base from V and 3 bases from J; bases unmatched to any gene: 5. Germline V gene data show CDR1 as LGHNA and CDR2 as YNFKEQ.

CDR3 region: CATSRDTGNSPLHF. In DNA, the CDR3 is TGTGCCACCAGCAGAGATACGGGAAATTCACCCCTCCACTTT. The J gene is TRBJ1-6, the V gene TRBV15; no reliable D call. This CDR3 region has 14 residues. Germline loops: CDR1 LNHNV, CDR2 YYDKDF (reference sequence). V gave up 0 bases and J gave up 7 bases, with 7 bases separating them. Based on the CDR3 plus reference TRBV15 and TRBJ1-6, the full variable domain is DAMVIQNPRYQVTQFGKPVTLSCSQTLNHNVMYWYQQKSSQAPKLLFHYYDKDFNNEADTPDNFQSRRPNTSFCFLDIRSPGLGDTAMYLCATSRDTGNSPLHFGNGTRLTVT.

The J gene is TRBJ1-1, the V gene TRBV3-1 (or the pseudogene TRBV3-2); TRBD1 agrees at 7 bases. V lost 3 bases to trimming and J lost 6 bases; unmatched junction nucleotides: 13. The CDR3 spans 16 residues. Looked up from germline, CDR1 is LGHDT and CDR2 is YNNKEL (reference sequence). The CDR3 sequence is CASSHRETGRKSEAFF. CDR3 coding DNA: TGTGCCAGCAGCCACCGTGAGACAGGGAGAAAATCTGAAGCTTTCTTT.

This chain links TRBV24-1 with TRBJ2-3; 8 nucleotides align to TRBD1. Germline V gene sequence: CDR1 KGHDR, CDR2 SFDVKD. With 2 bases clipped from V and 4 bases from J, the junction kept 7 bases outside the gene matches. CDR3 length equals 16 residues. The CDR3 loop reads CATSDWTGSGADTQYF. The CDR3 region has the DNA TGTGCCACCAGTGATTGGACAGGGAGTGGGGCAGATACGCAGTATTTT.

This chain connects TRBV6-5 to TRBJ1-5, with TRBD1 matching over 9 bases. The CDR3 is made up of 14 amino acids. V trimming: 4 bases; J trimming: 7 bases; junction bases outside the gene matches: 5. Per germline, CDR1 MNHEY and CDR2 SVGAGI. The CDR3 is CASSWGQGGQPQHF. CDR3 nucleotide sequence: TGTGCCAGCAGTTGGGGACAGGGTGGACAGCCCCAGCATTTT.

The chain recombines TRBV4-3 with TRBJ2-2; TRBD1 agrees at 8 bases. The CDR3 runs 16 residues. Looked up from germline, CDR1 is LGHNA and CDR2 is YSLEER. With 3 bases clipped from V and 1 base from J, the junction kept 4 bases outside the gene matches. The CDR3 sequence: CASSQAGTGNTGELFF. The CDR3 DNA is TGCGCCAGCAGCCAGGCCGGGACAGGGAACACCGGGGAGCTGTTTTTT.

The CDR3 is CASSFVGGSNSPLHF. DNA of the CDR3: TGTGCCAGCAGTTTTGTGGGGGGAAGCAATTCACCCCTCCACTTT. The V and J genes are TRBV27 and TRBJ1-6, with TRBD1 as a possible D gene (5 bases). The CDR3 totals 15 residues. The V gene lost 3 bases and the J gene lost 7 bases, with 13 bases spanning the gap. CDR1 is MNHEY and CDR2 is SMNVEV in the germline V gene (reference sequence).

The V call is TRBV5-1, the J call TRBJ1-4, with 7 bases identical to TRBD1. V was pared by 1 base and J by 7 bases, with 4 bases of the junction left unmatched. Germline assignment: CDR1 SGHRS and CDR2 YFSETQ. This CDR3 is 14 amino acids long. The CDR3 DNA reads TGCGCCAGCAGCTTGAGGGGGCTAGGTGAAAAACTGTTTTTT. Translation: CASSLRGLGEKLFF.

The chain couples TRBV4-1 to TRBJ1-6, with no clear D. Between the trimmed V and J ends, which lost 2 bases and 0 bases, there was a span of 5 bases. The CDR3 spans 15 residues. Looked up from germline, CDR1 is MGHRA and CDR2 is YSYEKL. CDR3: CASSQTSSYNSPLHF. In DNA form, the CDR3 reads TGCGCCAGCAGCCAAACAAGCTCCTATAATTCACCCCTCCACTTT.

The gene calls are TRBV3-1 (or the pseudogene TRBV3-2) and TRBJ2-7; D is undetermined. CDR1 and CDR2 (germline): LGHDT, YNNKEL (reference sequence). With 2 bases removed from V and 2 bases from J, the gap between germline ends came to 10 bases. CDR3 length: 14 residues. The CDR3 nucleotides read TGTGCCAGCAGCCAATGGCCAAATACCTACGAGCAGTACTTC. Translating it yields CASSQWPNTYEQYF.

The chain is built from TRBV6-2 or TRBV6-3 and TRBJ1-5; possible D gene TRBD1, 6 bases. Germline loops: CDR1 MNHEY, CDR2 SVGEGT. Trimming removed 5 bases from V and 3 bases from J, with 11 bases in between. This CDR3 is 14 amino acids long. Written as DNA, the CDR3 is TGTGCCAGCAGTCGACAGGTGAACAATCAGCCCCAGCATTTT. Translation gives CASSRQVNNQPQHF.

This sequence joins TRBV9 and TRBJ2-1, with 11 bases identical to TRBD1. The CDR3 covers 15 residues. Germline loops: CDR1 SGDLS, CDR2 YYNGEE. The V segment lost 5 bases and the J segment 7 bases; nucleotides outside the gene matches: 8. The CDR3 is CASRDLGQGANEQFF. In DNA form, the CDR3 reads TGTGCCAGCAGAGACTTAGGACAGGGGGCGAATGAGCAGTTCTTC. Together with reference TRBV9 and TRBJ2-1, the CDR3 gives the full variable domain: DSGVTQTPKHLITATGQRVTLRCSPRSGDLSVYWYQQSLDQGLQFLIQYYNGEERAKGNILERFSAQQFPDLHSELNLSSLELGDSALYFCASRDLGQGANEQFFGPGTRLTVL.

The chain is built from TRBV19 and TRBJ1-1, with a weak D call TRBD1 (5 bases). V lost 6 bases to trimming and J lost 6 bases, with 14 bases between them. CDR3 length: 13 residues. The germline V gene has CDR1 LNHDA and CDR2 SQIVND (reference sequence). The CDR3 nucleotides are TGTGCCAGTAGGGATGCAGGGTACGCTGAAGCTTTCTTT. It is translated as CASRDAGYAEAFF. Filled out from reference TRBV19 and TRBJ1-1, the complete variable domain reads DGGITQSPKYLFRKEGQNVTLSCEQNLNHDAMYWYRQDPGQGLRLIYYSQIVNDFQKGDIAEGYSVSREKKESFPLTVTSAQKNPTAFYLCASRDAGYAEAFFGQGTRLTVV.

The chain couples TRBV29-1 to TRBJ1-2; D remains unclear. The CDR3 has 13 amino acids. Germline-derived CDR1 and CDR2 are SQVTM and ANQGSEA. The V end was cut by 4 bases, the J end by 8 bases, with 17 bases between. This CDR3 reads CSVAQPIMRGYTF. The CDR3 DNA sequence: TGCAGCGTTGCCCAACCTATTATGCGGGGCTACACCTTC.

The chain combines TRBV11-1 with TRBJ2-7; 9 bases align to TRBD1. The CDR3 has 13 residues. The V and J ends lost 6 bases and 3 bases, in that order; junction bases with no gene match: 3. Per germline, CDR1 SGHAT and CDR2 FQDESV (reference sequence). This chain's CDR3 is CASRKDRGYEQYF. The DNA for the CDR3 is TGTGCCAGCAGAAAGGACAGGGGCTACGAGCAGTACTTC. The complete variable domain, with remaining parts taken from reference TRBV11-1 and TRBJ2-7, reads EAEVAQSPRYKITEKSQAVAFWCDPISGHATLYWYRQILGQGPELLVQFQDESVVDDSQLPKDRFSAERLKGVDSTLKIQPAELGDSAMYLCASRKDRGYEQYFGPGTRLTVT.

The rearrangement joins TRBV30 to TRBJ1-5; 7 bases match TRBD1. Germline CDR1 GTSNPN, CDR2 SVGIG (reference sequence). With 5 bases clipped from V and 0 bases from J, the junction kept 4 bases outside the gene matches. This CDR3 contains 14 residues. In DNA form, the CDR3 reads TGTGCCTGGGGGGGACAGTATAGCAATCAGCCCCAGCATTTT. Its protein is CAWGGQYSNQPQHF.

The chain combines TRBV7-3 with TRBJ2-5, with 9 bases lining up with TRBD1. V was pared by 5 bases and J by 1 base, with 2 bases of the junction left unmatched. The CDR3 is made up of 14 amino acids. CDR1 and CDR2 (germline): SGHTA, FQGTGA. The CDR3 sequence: CASSLTGGQETQYF. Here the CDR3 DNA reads TGTGCCAGCAGCCTGACAGGGGGCCAAGAGACCCAGTACTTC.

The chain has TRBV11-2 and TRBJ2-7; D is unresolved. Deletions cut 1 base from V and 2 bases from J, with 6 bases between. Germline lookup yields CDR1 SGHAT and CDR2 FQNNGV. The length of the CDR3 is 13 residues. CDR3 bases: TGTGCCAGCAGCTTAGCCGAGACCTACGAGCAGTACTTC. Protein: CASSLAETYEQYF. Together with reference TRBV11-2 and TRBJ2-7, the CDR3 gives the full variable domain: EAGVAQSPRYKIIEKRQSVAFWCNPISGHATLYWYQQILGQGPKLLIQFQNNGVVDDSQLPKDRFSAERLKGVDSTLKIQPAKLEDSAVYLCASSLAETYEQYFGPGTRLTVT.

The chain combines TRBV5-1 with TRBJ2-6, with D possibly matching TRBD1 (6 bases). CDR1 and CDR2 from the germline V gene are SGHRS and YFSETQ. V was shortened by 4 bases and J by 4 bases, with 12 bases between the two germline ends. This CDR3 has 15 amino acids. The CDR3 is CASSAQGSGANVLTF. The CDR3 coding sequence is TGCGCCAGCAGCGCGCAGGGGTCCGGGGCCAACGTCCTGACTTTC.

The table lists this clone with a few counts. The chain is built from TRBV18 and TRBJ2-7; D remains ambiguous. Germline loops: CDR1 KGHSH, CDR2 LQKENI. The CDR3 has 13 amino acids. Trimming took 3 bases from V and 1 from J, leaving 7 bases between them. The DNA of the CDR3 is TGTGCCAGCTCACCCGGGTTATCCTACGAGCAGTACTTC. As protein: CASSPGLSYEQYF.

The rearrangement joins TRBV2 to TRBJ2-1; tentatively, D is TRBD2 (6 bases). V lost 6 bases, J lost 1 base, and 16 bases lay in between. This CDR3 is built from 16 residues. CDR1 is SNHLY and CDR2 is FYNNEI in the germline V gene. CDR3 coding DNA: TGTGCCAGCAGGGGCGGGGTAACGATTTCCTACAATGAGCAGTTCTTC. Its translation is CASRGGVTISYNEQFF.

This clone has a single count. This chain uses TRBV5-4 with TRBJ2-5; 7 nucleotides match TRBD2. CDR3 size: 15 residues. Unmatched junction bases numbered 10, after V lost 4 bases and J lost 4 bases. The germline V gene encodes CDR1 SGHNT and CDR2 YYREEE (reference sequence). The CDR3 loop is CASSPPRGRGETQYF. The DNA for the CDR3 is TGTGCCAGCAGCCCCCCGCGAGGGAGGGGAGAGACCCAGTACTTC.

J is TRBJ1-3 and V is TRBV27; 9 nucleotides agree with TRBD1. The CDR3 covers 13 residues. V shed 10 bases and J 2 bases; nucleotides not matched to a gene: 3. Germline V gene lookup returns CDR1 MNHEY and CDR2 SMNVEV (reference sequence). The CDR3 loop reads CATRQGAGNTIYF. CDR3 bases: TGTGCCACCCGACAGGGGGCTGGAAACACCATATATTTT.